The 25 T cell receptor beta chains below were found in one sample sequenced in a study of blood T cell repertoires in COVID-19. Clones were read by immunoSEQ multiplex PCR, and TCRdb kept only the in-frame ones, dropping some. The profile shows some 190,000 clones, more than 70% of them singletons. The specimen was peripheral blood. The source is a man aged 18 to 29 with active or convalescent COVID-19.

This sequence joins TRBV7-2 and TRBJ1-4; D possibly corresponds to TRBD1 (6 bases). V lost 5 bases to trimming and J lost 0 bases, with 10 bases between them. Germline V gives CDR1 SGHTA, CDR2 FQGNSA. The CDR3 extends over 15 amino acids. CDR3 sequence reads: CASSPGTPTNEKLFF. The CDR3 DNA sequence: TGTGCCAGCAGCCCAGGGACACCAACTAATGAAAAACTGTTTTTT. Full variable domain (missing parts from reference TRBV7-2 and TRBJ1-4): GAGVSQSPSNKVTEKGKDVELRCDPISGHTALYWYRQSLGQGLEFLIYFQGNSAPDKSGLPSDRFSAERTGGSVSTLTIQRTQQEDSAVYLCASSPGTPTNEKLFFGSGTQLSVL.

The chain combines TRBV19 with TRBJ1-3; TRBD1 aligns across 8 bases. The CDR3 extends over 17 amino acids. V was pared by 3 bases and J by 0 bases, with 7 bases of the junction left unmatched. Germline CDR1 LNHDA, CDR2 SQIVND (reference sequence). The CDR3 spells CASSISLQGASGNTIYF. CDR3 sequence (DNA): TGTGCCAGTAGTATCAGTCTTCAGGGGGCCTCTGGAAACACCATATATTTT.

V and J are TRBV15 and TRBJ1-4; unclear D gene. Germline values: CDR1 LNHNV, CDR2 YYDKDF (reference sequence). V was trimmed by 2 bases and J by 7 bases, leaving 20 bases between them. The CDR3 is 17 residues long. CDR3 protein: CATSRHPKSGGREKLFF. DNA for the CDR3: TGTGCCACCAGCAGACATCCCAAATCAGGAGGTCGTGAAAAACTGTTTTTT.

The chain couples TRBV29-1 to TRBJ1-2, with 10 bases aligning to TRBD1. The J segment lost 3 bases and the V segment lost 7 bases, leaving 5 bases of the junction unmatched. There are 13 residues in the CDR3. The V gene's germline CDR1 is SQVTM and CDR2 ANQGSEA. CDR3 residues: CSAWTGGDYGYTF. The CDR3 nucleotides are TGCAGCGCCTGGACAGGGGGGGACTATGGCTACACCTTC.

This sequence joins TRBV7-9 and TRBJ1-2; 9 bases align to TRBD1. The CDR3 covers 15 residues. Unmatched junction bases numbered 11, after V lost 4 bases and J lost 8 bases. Per germline, CDR1 SEHNR and CDR2 FQNEAQ (reference sequence). CDR3 amino acids: CASSSHDEDRGGYTF. The CDR3 nucleotides are TGTGCCAGCAGCTCACATGACGAGGACAGGGGCGGCTACACCTTC.

V is TRBV19 and J is TRBJ2-5; 13 bases match TRBD2. This CDR3 is built from 19 residues. The ends lost 3 bases at V and 3 bases at J; junction bases unmatched: 13. Germline V gene sequence: CDR1 LNHDA, CDR2 SQIVND (reference sequence). In DNA, the CDR3 is TGTGCCAGTAGTATCCAGGGACTAGCGGGGTCTTCTCGTAAAGAGACCCAGTACTTC. It yields the protein CASSIQGLAGSSRKETQYF.

The chain combines TRBV19 with TRBJ2-7; D not resolved. The CDR3 runs to 15 residues. V was shortened by 5 bases and J by 0 bases, with 14 bases between the two germline ends. The V gene's germline CDR1 is LNHDA and CDR2 SQIVND (reference sequence). The CDR3 nucleotides read TGTGCCAGTAGTTCCAAGGCGGCCTCCTCCTACGAGCAGTACTTC. It codes for CASSSKAASSYEQYF.

The chain uses TRBV25-1 and TRBJ2-7; 8 nucleotides line up with TRBD1. This CDR3 has 15 residues. J was trimmed by 3 bases and V by 4 bases; bases with no gene match: 8. The V gene's germline CDR1 is MGHDK and CDR2 SYGVNS. CDR3 loop: CASSAPGGAGYEQYF. DNA for the CDR3: TGTGCCAGCAGTGCCCCAGGGGGCGCGGGCTACGAGCAGTACTTC.

The chain combines TRBV11-3 with TRBJ2-3, with D tentatively TRBD1 (6 bases). Germline V lookup: CDR1 SGHNT, CDR2 YENEEA. V shed 5 bases and J shed 7 bases, with 10 bases lying between them. The CDR3 is 12 residues long. The CDR3 sequence is CASSPQGHTQYF. As DNA, the CDR3 is TGTGCCAGCAGCCCACAGGGACATACGCAGTATTTT. The full variable domain, in which reference TRBV11-3 and TRBJ2-3 provide the parts outside the CDR3, is EAGVVQSPRYKIIEKKQPVAFWCNPISGHNTLYWYLQNLGQGPELLIRYENEEAVDDSQLPKDRFSAERLKGVDSTLKIQPAELGDSAVYLCASSPQGHTQYFGPGTRLTVL.

J is TRBJ1-1 and V is TRBV12-3 or TRBV12-4; tentative D call: TRBD1 (5 bases). The V and J ends lost 5 bases and 5 bases respectively, with 12 bases between them. There are 13 residues in the CDR3. The CDR3 protein is CASSDDRATEAFF. Written as DNA, the CDR3 is TGTGCCAGCAGTGACGACAGAGCTACTGAAGCTTTCTTT.

The chain couples TRBV30 to TRBJ2-5; TRBD2 matches at 11 bases. The CDR3 extends over 16 amino acids. The germline V gene has CDR1 GTSNPN and CDR2 SVGIG (reference sequence). The V segment lost 4 bases and the J segment 2 bases; nucleotides outside the gene matches: 9. CDR3 amino acids: CAWKGLIAGGQETQYF. CDR3 nucleotide sequence: TGTGCCTGGAAGGGCCTAATAGCGGGGGGGCAAGAGACCCAGTACTTC.

The genes are TRBV10-3 and TRBJ1-5, with TRBD1 matching over 12 bases. Germline assignment: CDR1 ENHRY and CDR2 SYGVKD. This CDR3 contains 15 residues. V lost 6 bases to trimming and J lost 6 bases; unmatched junction nucleotides: 6. The CDR3 nucleotides are TGTGCCATCAGCCCCGGGACAGGGGGCGGTCAGCCCCAGCATTTT. Translation gives CAISPGTGGGQPQHF.

The V gene is TRBV6-5, the J gene TRBJ1-6; possible D gene TRBD1, 6 bases. The CDR3 is 13 residues long. V lost 6 bases to trimming and J lost 8 bases, with 11 bases between them. Germline CDR1 is MNHEY and CDR2 is SVGAGI. CDR3 coding DNA: TGTGCCAGCAGGAGAGGGGGTGATTCACCCCTCCACTTT. Amino acid sequence: CASRRGGDSPLHF.

This clone has only one observation. The CDR3 is CASSLEVSSYNEQFF. CDR3 DNA: TGCGCCAGCAGCTTGGAAGTTAGCTCCTACAATGAGCAGTTCTTC. The chain is built from TRBV5-1 and TRBJ2-1; D is unclear. Germline assignment: CDR1 SGHRS and CDR2 YFSETQ. The CDR3 extends over 15 amino acids. The V end lost 0 bases, the J end lost 0 bases, and 7 bases lay between the germline ends.

The chain links TRBV28 to TRBJ1-5, with 10 bases identical to TRBD1. CDR1 is MDHEN and CDR2 is SYDVKM in the germline V gene. The trim removed 6 bases at V and 2 bases at J, leaving 4 bases unmatched. The CDR3 has 15 amino acids. CDR3 DNA: TGTGCCAGCAGGGCGGACAGGGGGGGCAATCAGCCCCAGCATTTT. Translation: CASRADRGGNQPQHF.

The chain joins TRBV28 to TRBJ2-1; 9 nucleotides agree with TRBD2. Germline V gene lookup returns CDR1 MDHEN and CDR2 SYDVKM. This CDR3 comprises 16 residues. V lost 1 base, J lost 6 bases, and 7 bases stayed unmatched. CDR3: CASSLSGSGRSNEQFF. As DNA, the CDR3 is TGTGCCAGCAGTTTATCAGGTAGCGGGAGATCCAATGAGCAGTTCTTC.

This clone occurred a few times. The rearrangement uses TRBV6-2 or TRBV6-3 and TRBJ2-2, with 7 bases matching TRBD1. The J segment lost 2 bases and the V segment lost 5 bases, leaving 8 bases of the junction unmatched. The length of the CDR3 is 16 residues. Germline V CDR1 and CDR2: MNHEY, SVGEGT. CDR3 residues: CASSGRQGPNTGELFF. In DNA form, the CDR3 reads TGTGCCAGCAGTGGCAGACAGGGACCCAACACCGGGGAGCTGTTTTTT.

The genes are TRBV6-2 or TRBV6-3 and TRBJ2-1; tentatively, D is TRBD2 (7 bases). From germline, CDR1 is MNHEY and CDR2 SVGEGT. The CDR3 totals 16 residues. V was pared by 5 bases and J by 4 bases, with 18 bases between. The CDR3 DNA reads TGTGCCAGCAGTCCCCGGGGGGCGGGGCTATACAATGAGCAGTTCTTC. This encodes CASSPRGAGLYNEQFF.

The chain uses TRBV4-2 and TRBJ2-4; 7 bases map to TRBD2. With 0 bases clipped from V and 9 bases from J, the junction kept 8 bases outside the gene matches. Germline V gene data show CDR1 as LGHNA and CDR2 as YNFKEQ. The CDR3 totals 15 residues. CDR3 nucleotide sequence: TGTGCCAGCAGCCAAGATGTGCGGGAGTCAGGCATTCAGTACTTC. Translating it yields CASSQDVRESGIQYF.

The V gene is TRBV5-6, the J gene TRBJ1-6, with a possible D match to TRBD1 (5 bases). The germline V and J ends were trimmed by 2 bases and 7 bases, with 13 bases remaining between them. Germline V gene data show CDR1 as SGHDT and CDR2 as YYEEEE. The CDR3 extends over 15 amino acids. Written as DNA, the CDR3 is TGTGCCAGCAGCTTTTTCCAGGGAACGAATTCACCCCTCCACTTT. This encodes CASSFFQGTNSPLHF.

This CDR3 reads CASSYRVPVGVTIYF. CDR3 nucleotides: TGTGCCAGCAGTTACAGGGTCCCGGTCGGTGTGACCATATATTTT. This chain connects TRBV2 to TRBJ1-3; possible D gene TRBD1, 6 bases. CDR3 length: 15 residues. Trimming left V 5 bases short and J 10 bases short, with 21 bases between. CDR1 and CDR2 (germline): SNHLY, FYNNEI.

The chain has TRBV7-9 and TRBJ2-2; tentative D call: TRBD1 (6 bases). The germline CDR1 and CDR2 sequences are SEHNR and FQNEAQ (reference sequence). The germline V and J ends were trimmed by 7 bases and 0 bases, with 6 bases remaining between them. The CDR3 has 13 amino acids. As DNA, the CDR3 is TGTGCCAGCAACAGGGCGAACACCGGGGAGCTGTTTTTT. This gives the protein CASNRANTGELFF.

The rearrangement uses TRBV7-8 and TRBJ1-1; the D is unclear. The germline V gene has CDR1 SGHVS and CDR2 FQNEAQ. The V end lost 3 bases, the J end lost 10 bases, and 9 bases lay between the germline ends. The CDR3 has 11 residues. The CDR3 here is CASSLGVGAFF. CDR3 sequence (DNA): TGTGCCAGCAGCTTGGGCGTCGGAGCTTTCTTT.

This chain uses TRBV5-1 with TRBJ1-3; D unresolved. This CDR3 spans 13 amino acids. The germline gives CDR1 SGHRS, CDR2 YFSETQ. The germline V and J ends were trimmed by 4 bases and 0 bases, with 5 bases remaining between them. CDR3 amino acids: CASSADSGNTIYF. For the CDR3, the DNA is TGCGCCAGCAGCGCGGACTCTGGAAACACCATATATTTT.

The rearrangement joins TRBV28 to TRBJ1-2; 11 nucleotides align to TRBD1. From germline, CDR1 is MDHEN and CDR2 SYDVKM. V lost 4 bases, J lost 4 bases, and 2 bases stayed unmatched. This CDR3 region has 14 residues. DNA for the CDR3: TGTGCCAGCAGTTCGGGACAGGGGGTCTATGGCTACACCTTC. Its translation: CASSSGQGVYGYTF.